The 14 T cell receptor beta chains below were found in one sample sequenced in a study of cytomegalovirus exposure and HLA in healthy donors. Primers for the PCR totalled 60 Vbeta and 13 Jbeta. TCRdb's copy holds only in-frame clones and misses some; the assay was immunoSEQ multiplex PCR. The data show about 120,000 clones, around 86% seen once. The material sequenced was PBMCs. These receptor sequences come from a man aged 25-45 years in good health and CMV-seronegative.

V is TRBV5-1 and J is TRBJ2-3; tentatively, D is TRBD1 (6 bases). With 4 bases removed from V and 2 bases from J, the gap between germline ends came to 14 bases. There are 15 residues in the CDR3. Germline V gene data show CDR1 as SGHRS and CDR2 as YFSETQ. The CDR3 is CASSHDRQLTDTQYF. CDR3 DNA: TGCGCCAGCAGCCACGACAGGCAACTCACAGATACGCAGTATTTT.

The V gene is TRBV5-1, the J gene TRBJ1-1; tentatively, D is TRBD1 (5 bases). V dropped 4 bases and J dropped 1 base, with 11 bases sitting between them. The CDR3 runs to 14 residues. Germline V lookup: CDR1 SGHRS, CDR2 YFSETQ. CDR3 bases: TGCGCCAGCAGCGCGGACATGAGGAACACTGAAGCTTTCTTT. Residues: CASSADMRNTEAFF.

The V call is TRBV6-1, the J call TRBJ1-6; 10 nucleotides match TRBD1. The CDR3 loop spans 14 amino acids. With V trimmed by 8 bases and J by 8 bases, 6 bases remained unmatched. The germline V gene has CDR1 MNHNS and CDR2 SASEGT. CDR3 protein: CASHDRGRDSPLHF. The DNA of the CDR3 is TGTGCCAGCCATGACAGGGGGCGGGATTCACCCCTCCACTTT.

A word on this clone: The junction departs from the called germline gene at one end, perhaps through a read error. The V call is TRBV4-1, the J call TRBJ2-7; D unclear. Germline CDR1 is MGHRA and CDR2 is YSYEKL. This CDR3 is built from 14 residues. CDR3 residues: CASSKESQVYEQYF. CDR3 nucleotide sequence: TGCGCCAGCAGCAAAGAGAGTCAGGTTTACGAGCAGTACTTC.

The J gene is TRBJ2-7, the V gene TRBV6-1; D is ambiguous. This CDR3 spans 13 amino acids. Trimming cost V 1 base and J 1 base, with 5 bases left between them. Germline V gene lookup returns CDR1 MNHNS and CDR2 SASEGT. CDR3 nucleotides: TGTGCCAGCAGTGAAGGGCTTTCCTACGAGCAGTACTTC. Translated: CASSEGLSYEQYF.

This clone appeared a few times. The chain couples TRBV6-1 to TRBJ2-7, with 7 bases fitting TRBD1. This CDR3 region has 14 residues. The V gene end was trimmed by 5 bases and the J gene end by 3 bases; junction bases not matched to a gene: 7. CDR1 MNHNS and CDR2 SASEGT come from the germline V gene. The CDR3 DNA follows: TGTGCCAGCAGTACCCGACAGGGCCACTACGAGCAGTACTTC. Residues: CASSTRQGHYEQYF.

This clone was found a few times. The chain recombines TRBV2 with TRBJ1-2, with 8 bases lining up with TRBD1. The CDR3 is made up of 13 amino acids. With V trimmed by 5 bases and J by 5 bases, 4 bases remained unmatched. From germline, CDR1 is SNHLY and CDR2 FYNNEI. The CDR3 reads CASSQGAGYGYTF. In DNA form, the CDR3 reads TGTGCCAGCAGTCAGGGGGCAGGGTATGGCTACACCTTC. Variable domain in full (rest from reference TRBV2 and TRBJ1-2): EPEVTQTPSHQVTQMGQEVILRCVPISNHLYFYWYRQILGQKVEFLVSFYNNEISEKSEIFDDQFSVERPDGSNFTLKIRSTKLEDSAMYFCASSQGAGYGYTFGSGTRLTVV.

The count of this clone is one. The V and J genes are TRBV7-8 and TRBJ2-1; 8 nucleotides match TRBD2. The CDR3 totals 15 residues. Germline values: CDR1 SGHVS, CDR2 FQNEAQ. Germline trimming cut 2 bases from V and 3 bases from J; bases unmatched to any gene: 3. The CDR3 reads CASSLTGTSYNEQFF. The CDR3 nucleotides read TGTGCCAGCAGCTTAACCGGGACTAGCTACAATGAGCAGTTCTTC. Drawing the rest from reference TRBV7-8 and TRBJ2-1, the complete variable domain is GAGVSQSPRYKVAKRGQDVALRCDPISGHVSLFWYQQALGQGPEFLTYFQNEAQLDKSGLPSDRFFAERPEGSVSTLKIQRTQQEDSAVYLCASSLTGTSYNEQFFGPGTRLTVL.

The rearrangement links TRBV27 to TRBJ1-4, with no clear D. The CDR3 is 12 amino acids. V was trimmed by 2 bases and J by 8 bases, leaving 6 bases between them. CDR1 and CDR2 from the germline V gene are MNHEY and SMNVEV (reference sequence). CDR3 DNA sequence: TGTGCCAGCAGTTTAAGCGGGGAAAAACTGTTTTTT. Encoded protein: CASSLSGEKLFF. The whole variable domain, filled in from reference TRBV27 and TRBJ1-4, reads EAQVTQNPRYLITVTGKKLTVTCSQNMNHEYMSWYRQDPGLGLRQIYYSMNVEVTDKGDVPEGYKVSRKEKRNFPLILESPSPNQTSLYFCASSLSGEKLFFGSGTQLSVL.

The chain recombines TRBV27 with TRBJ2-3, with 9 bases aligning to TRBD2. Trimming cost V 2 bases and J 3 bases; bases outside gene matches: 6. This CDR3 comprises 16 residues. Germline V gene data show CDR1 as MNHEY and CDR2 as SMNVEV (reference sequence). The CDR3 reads CASSLGRGGGTDTQYF. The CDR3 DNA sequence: TGTGCCAGCAGTTTAGGGCGGGGGGGAGGAACAGATACGCAGTATTTT.

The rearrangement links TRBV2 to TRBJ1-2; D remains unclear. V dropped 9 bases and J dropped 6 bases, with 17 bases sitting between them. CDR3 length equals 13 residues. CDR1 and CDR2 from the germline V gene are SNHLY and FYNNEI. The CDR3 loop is CASRLEVMDGYTF. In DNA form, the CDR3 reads TGTGCCAGTAGACTGGAGGTTATGGATGGCTACACCTTC. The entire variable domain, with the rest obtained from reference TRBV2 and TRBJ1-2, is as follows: EPEVTQTPSHQVTQMGQEVILRCVPISNHLYFYWYRQILGQKVEFLVSFYNNEISEKSEIFDDQFSVERPDGSNFTLKIRSTKLEDSAMYFCASRLEVMDGYTFGSGTRLTVV.

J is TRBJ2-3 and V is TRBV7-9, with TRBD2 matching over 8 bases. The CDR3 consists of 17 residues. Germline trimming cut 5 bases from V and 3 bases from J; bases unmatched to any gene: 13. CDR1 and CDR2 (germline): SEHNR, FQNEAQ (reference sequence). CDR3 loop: CASSTSSGGLATDTQYF. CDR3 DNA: TGTGCCAGCAGCACGTCATCGGGGGGGCTGGCGACAGATACGCAGTATTTT.

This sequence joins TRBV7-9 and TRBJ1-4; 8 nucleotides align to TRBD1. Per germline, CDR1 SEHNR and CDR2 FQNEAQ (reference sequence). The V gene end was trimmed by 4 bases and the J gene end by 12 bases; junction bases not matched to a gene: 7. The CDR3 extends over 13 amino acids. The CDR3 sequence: CASSSEDRAELFF. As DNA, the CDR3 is TGTGCCAGCAGCTCGGAGGACAGGGCGGAACTGTTTTTT.

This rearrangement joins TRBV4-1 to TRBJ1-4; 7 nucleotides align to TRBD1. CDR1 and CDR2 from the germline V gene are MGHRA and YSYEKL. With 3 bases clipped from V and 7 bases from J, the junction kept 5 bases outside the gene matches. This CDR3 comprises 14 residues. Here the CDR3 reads CASSQRQGIEKLFF. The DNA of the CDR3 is TGCGCCAGCAGCCAGCGACAGGGTATTGAAAAACTGTTTTTT.